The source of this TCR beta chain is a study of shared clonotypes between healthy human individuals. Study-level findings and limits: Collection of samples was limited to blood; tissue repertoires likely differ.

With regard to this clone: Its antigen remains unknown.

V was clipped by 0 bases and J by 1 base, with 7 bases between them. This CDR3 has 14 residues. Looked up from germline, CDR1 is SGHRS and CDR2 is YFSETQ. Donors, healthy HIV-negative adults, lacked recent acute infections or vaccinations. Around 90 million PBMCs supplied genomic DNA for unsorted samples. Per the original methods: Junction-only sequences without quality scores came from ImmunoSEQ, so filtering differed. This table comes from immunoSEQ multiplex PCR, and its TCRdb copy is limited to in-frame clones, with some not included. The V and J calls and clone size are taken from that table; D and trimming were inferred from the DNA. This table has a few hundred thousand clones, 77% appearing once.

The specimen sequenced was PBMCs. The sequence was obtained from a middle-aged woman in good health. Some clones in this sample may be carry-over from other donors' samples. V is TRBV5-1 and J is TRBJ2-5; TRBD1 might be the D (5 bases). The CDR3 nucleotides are TGCGCCAGCAGCTTGGAGCAGGGCCAAGAGACCCAGTACTTC. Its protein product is CASSLEQGQETQYF.